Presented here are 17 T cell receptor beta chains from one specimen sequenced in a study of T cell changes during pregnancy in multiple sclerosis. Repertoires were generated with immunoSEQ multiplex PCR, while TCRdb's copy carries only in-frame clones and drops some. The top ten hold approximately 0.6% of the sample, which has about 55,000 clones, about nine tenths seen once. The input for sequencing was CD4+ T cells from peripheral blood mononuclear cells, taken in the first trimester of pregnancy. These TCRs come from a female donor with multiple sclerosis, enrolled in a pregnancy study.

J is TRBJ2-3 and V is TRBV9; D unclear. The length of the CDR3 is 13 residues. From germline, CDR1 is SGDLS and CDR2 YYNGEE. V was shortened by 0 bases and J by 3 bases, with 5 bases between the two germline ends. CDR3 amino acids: CASSVGGTDTQYF. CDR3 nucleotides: TGTGCCAGCAGCGTAGGAGGAACAGATACGCAGTATTTT.

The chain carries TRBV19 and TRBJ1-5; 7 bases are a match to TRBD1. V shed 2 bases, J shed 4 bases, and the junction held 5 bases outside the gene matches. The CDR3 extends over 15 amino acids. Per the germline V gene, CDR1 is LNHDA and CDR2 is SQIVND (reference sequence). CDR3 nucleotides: TGTGCCAGTAGTATACCGGGACAGACTAATCAGCCCCAGCATTTT. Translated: CASSIPGQTNQPQHF.

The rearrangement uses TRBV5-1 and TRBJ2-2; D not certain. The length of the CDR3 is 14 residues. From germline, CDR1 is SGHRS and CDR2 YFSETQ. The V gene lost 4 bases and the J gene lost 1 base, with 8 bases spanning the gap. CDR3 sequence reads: CASSDNRNTGELFF. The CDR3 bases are TGCGCCAGCAGCGACAACAGGAACACCGGGGAGCTGTTTTTT.

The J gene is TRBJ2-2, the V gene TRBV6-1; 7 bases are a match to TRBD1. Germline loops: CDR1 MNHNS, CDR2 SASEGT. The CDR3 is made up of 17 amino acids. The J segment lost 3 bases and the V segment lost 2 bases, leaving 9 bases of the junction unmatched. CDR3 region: CASSEWGRGSYTGELFF. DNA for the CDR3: TGTGCCAGCAGTGAATGGGGCAGGGGGAGTTACACCGGGGAGCTGTTTTTT.

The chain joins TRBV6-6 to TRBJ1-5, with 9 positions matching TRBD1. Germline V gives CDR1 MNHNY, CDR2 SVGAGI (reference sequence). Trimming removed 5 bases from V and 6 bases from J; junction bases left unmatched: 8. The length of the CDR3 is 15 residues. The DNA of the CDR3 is TGTGCCAGCAGTATGCCGGGACAGGGTAGTCAGCCCCAGCATTTT. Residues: CASSMPGQGSQPQHF.

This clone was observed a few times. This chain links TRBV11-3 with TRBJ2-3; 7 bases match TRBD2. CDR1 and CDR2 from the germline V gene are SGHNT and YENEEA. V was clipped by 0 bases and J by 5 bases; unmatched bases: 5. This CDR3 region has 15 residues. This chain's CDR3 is CASSLDSAGEDTQYF. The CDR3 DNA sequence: TGTGCCAGCAGCTTAGATAGCGCGGGGGAAGATACGCAGTATTTT.

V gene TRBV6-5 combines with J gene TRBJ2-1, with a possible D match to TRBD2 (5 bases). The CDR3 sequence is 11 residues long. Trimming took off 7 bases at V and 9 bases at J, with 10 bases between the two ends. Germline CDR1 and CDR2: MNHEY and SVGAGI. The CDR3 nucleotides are TGTGCCAGCAAGGGTGAGGGTGAGCAGTTCTTC. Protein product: CASKGEGEQFF.

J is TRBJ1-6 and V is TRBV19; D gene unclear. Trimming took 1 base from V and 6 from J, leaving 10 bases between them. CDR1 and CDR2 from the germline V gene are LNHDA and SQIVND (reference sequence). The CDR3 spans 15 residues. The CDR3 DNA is TGTGCCAGTAGTATAGTGACGCGGGGTAATTCACCCCTCCACTTT. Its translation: CASSIVTRGNSPLHF.

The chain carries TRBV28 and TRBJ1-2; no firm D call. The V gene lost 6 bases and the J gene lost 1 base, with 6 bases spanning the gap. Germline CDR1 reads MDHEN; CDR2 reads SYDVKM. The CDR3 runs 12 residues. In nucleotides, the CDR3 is TGTGCCAGCAGCCAACTTAACTATGGCTACACCTTC. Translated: CASSQLNYGYTF.

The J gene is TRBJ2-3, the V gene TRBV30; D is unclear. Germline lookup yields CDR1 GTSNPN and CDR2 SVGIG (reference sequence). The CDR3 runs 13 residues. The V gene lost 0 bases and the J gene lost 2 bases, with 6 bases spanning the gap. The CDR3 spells CAWSVGDTDTQYF. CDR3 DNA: TGTGCCTGGAGTGTTGGAGACACAGATACGCAGTATTTT.

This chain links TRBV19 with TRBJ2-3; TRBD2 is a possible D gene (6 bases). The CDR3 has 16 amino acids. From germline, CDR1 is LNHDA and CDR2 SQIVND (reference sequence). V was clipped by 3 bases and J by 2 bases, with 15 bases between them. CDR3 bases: TGTGCCAGTAGTATCGATTTAGCGGAAGTCACAGATACGCAGTATTTT. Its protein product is CASSIDLAEVTDTQYF. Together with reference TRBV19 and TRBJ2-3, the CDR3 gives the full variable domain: DGGITQSPKYLFRKEGQNVTLSCEQNLNHDAMYWYRQDPGQGLRLIYYSQIVNDFQKGDIAEGYSVSREKKESFPLTVTSAQKNPTAFYLCASSIDLAEVTDTQYFGPGTRLTVL.

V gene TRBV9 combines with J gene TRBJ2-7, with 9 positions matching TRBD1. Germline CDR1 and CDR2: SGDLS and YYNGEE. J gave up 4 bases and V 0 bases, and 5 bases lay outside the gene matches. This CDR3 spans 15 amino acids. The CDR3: CASSVETGGQYEQYF. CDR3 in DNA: TGTGCCAGCAGCGTAGAAACAGGGGGCCAGTACGAGCAGTACTTC.

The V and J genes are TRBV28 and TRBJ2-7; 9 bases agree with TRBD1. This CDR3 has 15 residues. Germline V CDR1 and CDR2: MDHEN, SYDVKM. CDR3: CPKQYIRQGDREQYF. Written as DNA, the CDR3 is TGTCCAAAGCAGTATATTAGACAGGGGGATCGCGAGCAGTACTTC.

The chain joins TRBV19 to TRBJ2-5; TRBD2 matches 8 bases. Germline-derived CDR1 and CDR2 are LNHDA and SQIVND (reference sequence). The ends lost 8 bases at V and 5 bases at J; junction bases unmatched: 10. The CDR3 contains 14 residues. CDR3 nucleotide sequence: TGTGCCAGTGCCGTTTACGGGGGGGCGGAGACCCAGTACTTC. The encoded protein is CASAVYGGAETQYF.

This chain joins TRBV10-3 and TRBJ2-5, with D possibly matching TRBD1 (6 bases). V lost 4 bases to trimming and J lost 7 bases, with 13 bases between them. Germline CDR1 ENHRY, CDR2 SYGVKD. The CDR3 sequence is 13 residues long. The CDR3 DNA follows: TGTGCCATCAGTGCAGCGGCCAGGGGGACCCAGTACTTC. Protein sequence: CAISAAARGTQYF.

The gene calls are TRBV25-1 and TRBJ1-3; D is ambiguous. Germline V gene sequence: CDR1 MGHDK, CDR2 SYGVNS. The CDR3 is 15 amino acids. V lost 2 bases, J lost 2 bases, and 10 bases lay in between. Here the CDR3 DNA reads TGTGCCAGCAGTGAAGATTCGCTAGCTGGAAACACCATATATTTT. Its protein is CASSEDSLAGNTIYF.

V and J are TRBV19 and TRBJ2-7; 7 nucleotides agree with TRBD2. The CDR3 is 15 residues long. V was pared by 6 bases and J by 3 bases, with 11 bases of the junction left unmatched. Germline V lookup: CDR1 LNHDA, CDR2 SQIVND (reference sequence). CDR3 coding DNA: TGTGCCAGTAGCCCGATGGGGACTACTCGCTACGAGCAGTACTTC. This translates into CASSPMGTTRYEQYF.